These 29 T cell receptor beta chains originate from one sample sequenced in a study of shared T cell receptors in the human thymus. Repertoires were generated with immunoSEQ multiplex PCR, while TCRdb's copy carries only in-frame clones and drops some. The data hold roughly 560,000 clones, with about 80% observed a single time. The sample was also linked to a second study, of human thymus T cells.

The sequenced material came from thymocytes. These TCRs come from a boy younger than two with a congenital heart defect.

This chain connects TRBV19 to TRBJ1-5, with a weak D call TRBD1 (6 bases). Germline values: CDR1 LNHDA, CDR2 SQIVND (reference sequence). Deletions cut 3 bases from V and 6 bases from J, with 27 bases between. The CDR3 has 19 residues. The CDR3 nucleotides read TGTGCCAGTAGTATCCACCCGATACAGGGAATTGGCGAGGGTCAGCCCCAGCATTTT. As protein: CASSIHPIQGIGEGQPQHF.

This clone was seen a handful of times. CDR3 nucleotide sequence: TGCGCCAGCAGCCAAGAAGGGCTAGCGATTAGCACAGATACGCAGTATTTT. It codes for CASSQEGLAISTDTQYF. This rearrangement joins TRBV4-1 to TRBJ2-3; maybe TRBD2 (6 bases). The CDR3 extends over 17 amino acids. Germline V gene data show CDR1 as MGHRA and CDR2 as YSYEKL. Trimming stripped 0 bases from V and 0 bases from J, with 13 bases between.

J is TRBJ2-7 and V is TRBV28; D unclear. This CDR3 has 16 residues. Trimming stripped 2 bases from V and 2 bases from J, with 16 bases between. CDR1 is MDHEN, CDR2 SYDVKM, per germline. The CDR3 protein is CASSLPRHVKTYEQYF. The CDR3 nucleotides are TGTGCCAGCAGTTTACCCCGACATGTCAAAACCTACGAGCAGTACTTC.

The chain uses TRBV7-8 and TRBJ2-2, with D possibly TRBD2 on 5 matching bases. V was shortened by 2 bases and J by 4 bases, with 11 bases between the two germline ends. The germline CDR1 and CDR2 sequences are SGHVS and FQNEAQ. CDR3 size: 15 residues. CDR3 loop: CASSLTFGSTGELFF. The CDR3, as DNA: TGTGCCAGCAGCTTAACTTTTGGGAGCACCGGGGAGCTGTTTTTT. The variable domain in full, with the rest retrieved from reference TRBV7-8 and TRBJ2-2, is GAGVSQSPRYKVAKRGQDVALRCDPISGHVSLFWYQQALGQGPEFLTYFQNEAQLDKSGLPSDRFFAERPEGSVSTLKIQRTQQEDSAVYLCASSLTFGSTGELFFGEGSRLTVL.

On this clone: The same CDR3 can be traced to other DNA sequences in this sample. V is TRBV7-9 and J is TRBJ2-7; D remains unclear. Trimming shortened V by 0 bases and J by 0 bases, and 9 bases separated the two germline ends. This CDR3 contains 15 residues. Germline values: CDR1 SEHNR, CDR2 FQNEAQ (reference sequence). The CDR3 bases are TGTGCCAGCAGCTTAGCGCGCGGTAGCTCCTACGAGCAGTACTTC. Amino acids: CASSLARGSSYEQYF.

CDR3 in amino acids: CASSQDLPTGGPDTQYF. In nucleotides, the CDR3 is TGCGCCAGCAGCCAAGATCTCCCGACAGGGGGACCAGATACGCAGTATTTT. The rearrangement links TRBV4-3 to TRBJ2-3; 9 bases align to TRBD1. Germline CDR1 is LGHNA and CDR2 is YSLEER. V was clipped by 0 bases and J by 4 bases; unmatched bases: 8. CDR3 length: 17 amino acids.

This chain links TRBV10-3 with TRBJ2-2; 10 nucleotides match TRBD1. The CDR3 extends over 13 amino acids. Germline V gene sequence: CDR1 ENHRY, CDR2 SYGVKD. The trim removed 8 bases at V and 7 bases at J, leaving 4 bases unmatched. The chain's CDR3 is CAIEGTGDGELFF. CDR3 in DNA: TGTGCCATCGAGGGGACAGGGGACGGGGAGCTGTTTTTT.

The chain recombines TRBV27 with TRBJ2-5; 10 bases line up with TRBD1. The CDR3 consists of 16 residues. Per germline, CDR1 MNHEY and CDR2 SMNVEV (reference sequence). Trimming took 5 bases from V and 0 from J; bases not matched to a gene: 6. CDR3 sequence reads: CASSPGQGMDQETQYF. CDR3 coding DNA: TGTGCCAGCAGTCCGGGACAGGGGATGGACCAAGAGACCCAGTACTTC.

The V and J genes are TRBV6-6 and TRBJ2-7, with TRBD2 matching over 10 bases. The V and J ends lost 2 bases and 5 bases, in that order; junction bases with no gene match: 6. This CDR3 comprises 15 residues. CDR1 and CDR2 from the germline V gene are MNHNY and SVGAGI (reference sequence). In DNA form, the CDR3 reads TGTGCCAGCAGTTACGTAAGCGGGAGGGCCGACGAGCAGTACTTC. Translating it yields CASSYVSGRADEQYF.

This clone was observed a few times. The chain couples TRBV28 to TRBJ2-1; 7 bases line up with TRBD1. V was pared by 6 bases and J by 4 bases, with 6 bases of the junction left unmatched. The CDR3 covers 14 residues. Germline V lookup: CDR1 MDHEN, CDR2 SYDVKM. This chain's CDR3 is CASSGTEKYNEQFF. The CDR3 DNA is TGTGCCAGCAGCGGGACAGAGAAATACAATGAGCAGTTCTTC.

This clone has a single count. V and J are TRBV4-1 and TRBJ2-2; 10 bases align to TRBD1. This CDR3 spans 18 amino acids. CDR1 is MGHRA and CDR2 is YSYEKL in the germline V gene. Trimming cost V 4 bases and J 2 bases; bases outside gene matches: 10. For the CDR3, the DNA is TGCGCCAGCAGCCGCACGGACCGGGACAGGGGTAACACCGGGGAGCTGTTTTTT. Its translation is CASSRTDRDRGNTGELFF.

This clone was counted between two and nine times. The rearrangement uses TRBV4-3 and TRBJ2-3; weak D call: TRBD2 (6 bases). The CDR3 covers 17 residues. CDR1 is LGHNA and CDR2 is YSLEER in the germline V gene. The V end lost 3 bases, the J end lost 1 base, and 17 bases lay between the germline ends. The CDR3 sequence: CASSQAPSEEGTDTQYF. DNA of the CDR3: TGCGCCAGCAGCCAGGCCCCTAGCGAGGAGGGCACAGATACGCAGTATTTT.

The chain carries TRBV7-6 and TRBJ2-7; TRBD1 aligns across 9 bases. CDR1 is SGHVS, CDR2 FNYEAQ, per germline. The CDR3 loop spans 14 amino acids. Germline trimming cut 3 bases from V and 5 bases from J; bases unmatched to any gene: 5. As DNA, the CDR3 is TGTGCCAGCAGCTTCTGGGACAGGGAGAACGAGCAGTACTTC. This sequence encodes CASSFWDRENEQYF.

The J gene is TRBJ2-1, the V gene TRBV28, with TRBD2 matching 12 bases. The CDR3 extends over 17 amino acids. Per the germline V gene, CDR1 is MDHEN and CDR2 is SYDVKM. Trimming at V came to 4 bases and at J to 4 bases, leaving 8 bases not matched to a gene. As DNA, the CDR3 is TGTGCCAGCAGTTCACTGACTAGCGGGAGTGCGTACAATGAGCAGTTCTTC. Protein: CASSSLTSGSAYNEQFF.

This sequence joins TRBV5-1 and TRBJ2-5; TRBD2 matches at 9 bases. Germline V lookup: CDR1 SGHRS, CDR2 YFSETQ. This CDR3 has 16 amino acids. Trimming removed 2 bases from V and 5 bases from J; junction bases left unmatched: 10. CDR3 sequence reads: CASSFQLAGAPETQYF. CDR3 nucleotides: TGCGCCAGCAGCTTTCAGTTAGCGGGAGCTCCTGAGACCCAGTACTTC.

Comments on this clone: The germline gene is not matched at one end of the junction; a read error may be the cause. For the CDR3, the DNA is TGCGCCAGAAGCTATCGGACAGGGAGTAACTATGGCTACACCTTC. This translates into CARSYRTGSNYGYTF. This rearrangement joins TRBV5-1 to TRBJ1-2; 8 bases are a match to TRBD1. The CDR3 has 15 amino acids. The germline V gene encodes CDR1 SGHRS and CDR2 YFSETQ.

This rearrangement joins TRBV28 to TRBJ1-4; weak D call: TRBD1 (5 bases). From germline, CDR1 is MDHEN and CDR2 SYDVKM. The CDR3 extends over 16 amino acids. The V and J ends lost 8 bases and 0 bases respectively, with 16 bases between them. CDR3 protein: CASSGDEHATNEKLFF. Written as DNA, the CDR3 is TGTGCCAGCTCGGGGGATGAGCATGCAACTAATGAAAAACTGTTTTTT. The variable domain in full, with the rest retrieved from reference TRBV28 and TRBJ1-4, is DVKVTQSSRYLVKRTGEKVFLECVQDMDHENMFWYRQDPGLGLRLIYFSYDVKMKEKGDIPEGYSVSREKKERFSLILESASTNQTSMYLCASSGDEHATNEKLFFGSGTQLSVL.

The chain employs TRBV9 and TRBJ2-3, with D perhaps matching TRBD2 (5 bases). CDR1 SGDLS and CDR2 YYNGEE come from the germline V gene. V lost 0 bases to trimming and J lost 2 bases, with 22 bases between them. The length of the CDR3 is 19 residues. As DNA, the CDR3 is TGTGCCAGCAGCGTAGAGGCTAGCAGAAGTATACCCTCCACAGATACGCAGTATTTT. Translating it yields CASSVEASRSIPSTDTQYF.

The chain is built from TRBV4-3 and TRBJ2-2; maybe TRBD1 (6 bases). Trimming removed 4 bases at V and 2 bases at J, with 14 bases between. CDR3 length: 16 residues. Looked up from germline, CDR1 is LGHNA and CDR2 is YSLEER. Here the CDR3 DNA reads TGCGCCAGCAGCCGGGCTCCGGGACAAAACACCGGGGAGCTGTTTTTT. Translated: CASSRAPGQNTGELFF.

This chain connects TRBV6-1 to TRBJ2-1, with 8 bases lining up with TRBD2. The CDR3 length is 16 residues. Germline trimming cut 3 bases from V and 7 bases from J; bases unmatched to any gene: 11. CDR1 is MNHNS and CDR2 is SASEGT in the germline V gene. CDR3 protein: CASSDLVEREWNEQFF. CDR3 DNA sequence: TGTGCCAGCAGTGATCTGGTGGAGCGGGAGTGGAATGAGCAGTTCTTC.

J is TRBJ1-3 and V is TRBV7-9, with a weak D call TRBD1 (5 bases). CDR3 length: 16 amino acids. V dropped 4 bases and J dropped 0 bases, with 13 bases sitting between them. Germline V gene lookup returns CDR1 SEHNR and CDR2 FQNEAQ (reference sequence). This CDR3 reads CASSYHKGPSGNTIYF. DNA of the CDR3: TGTGCCAGCAGCTATCACAAGGGGCCCTCTGGAAACACCATATATTTT. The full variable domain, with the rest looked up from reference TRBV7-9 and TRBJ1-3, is DTGVSQNPRHKITKRGQNVTFRCDPISEHNRLYWYRQTLGQGPEFLTYFQNEAQLEKSRLLSDRFSAERPKGSFSTLEIQRTEQGDSAMYLCASSYHKGPSGNTIYFGEGSWLTVV.

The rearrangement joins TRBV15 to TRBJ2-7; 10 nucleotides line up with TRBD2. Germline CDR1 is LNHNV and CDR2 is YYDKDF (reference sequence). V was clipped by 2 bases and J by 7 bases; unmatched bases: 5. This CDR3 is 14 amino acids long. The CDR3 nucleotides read TGTGCCACCAGCAGAACACTAGCGGGAAGGGAGCAGTACTTC. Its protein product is CATSRTLAGREQYF.

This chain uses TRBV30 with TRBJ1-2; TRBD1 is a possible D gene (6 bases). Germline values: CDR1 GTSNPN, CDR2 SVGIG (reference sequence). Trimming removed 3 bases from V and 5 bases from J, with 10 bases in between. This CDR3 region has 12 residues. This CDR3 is CAWSRGLYGYTF. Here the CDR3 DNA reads TGTGCCTGGAGCAGGGGCTTATATGGCTACACCTTC. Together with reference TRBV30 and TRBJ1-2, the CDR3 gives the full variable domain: SQTIHQWPATLVQPVGSPLSLECTVEGTSNPNLYWYRQAAGRGLQLLFYSVGIGQISSEVPQNLSASRPQDRQFILSSKKLLLSDSGFYLCAWSRGLYGYTFGSGTRLTVV.

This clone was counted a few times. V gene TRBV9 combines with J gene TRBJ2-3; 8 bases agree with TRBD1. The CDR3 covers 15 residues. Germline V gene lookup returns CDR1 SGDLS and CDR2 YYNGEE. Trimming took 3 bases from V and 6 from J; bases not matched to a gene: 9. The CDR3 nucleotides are TGTGCCAGCAGCGCCCGGACAGGGATAGTGGATACGCAGTATTTT. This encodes CASSARTGIVDTQYF.

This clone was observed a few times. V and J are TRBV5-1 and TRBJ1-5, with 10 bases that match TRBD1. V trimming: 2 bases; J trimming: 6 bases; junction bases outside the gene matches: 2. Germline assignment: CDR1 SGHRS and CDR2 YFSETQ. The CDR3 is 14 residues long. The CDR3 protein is CASSFGQGGQPQHF. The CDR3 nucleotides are TGCGCCAGCAGCTTCGGACAGGGGGGTCAGCCCCAGCATTTT.

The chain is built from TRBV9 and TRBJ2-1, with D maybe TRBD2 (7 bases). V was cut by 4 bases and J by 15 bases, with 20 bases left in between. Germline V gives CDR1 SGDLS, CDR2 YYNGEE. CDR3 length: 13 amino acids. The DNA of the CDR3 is TGTGCCAGCAGCTTAGAGACTAGGGGGGGGTTGTTCTTC. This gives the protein CASSLETRGGLFF.

The CDR3 region is CASSQRQGNEKLFF. CDR3 coding DNA: TGTGCCAGCAGCCAACGACAGGGCAATGAAAAACTGTTTTTT. The chain uses TRBV16 and TRBJ1-4, with 7 bases aligning to TRBD1. Germline V CDR1 and CDR2: KGHSY, FQNENV. V shed 2 bases, J shed 5 bases, and the junction held 2 bases outside the gene matches. There are 14 residues in the CDR3.

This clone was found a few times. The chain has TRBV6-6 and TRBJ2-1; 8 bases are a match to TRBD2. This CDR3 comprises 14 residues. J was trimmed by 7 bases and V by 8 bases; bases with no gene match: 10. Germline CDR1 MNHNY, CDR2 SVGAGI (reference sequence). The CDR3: CASATSALGNEQFF. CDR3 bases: TGTGCCAGCGCGACTAGCGCCCTTGGGAATGAGCAGTTCTTC.

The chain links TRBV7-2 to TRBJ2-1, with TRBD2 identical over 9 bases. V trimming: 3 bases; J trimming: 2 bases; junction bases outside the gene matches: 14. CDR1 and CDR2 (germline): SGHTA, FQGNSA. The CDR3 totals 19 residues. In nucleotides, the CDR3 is TGTGCCAGCAGCTTGGACCCCAGGGTAGCGGGAGCCCCCTACAATGAGCAGTTCTTC. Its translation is CASSLDPRVAGAPYNEQFF. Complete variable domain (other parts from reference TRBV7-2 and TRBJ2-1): GAGVSQSPSNKVTEKGKDVELRCDPISGHTALYWYRQSLGQGLEFLIYFQGNSAPDKSGLPSDRFSAERTGGSVSTLTIQRTQQEDSAVYLCASSLDPRVAGAPYNEQFFGPGTRLTVL.